The TCR beta chain under discussion was sequenced for a study of cytomegalovirus exposure and HLA in healthy donors. Whole-study results and caveats: At a 0.05 false discovery rate, a later analysis found some 18,000 TCR beta sequences to be associated with HLA alleles. Available immune exposure information was restricted to CMV serostatus only.

Germline loops: CDR1 SGHTA, CDR2 FQGNSA. The CDR3 contains 14 residues. V dropped 5 bases and J dropped 6 bases, with 13 bases sitting between them. Primers: 60 Vbeta forward and 13 Jbeta reverse. Sequencing used immunoSEQ multiplex PCR; TCRdb keeps in-frame clones, though not all of them. The table records about 160,000 clones, around 80% of them present only once. Regarding this clone: Its matching antigen is unknown.

Specimen: PBMCs. The V and J genes are TRBV7-2 and TRBJ2-2; tentatively, D is TRBD2 (6 bases). This clonotype was obtained from a male donor in good health and CMV-seropositive. The CDR3 nucleotides are TGTGCCAGCAGCGAAAGACTAGTGGCCGGGGAGCTGTTTTTT. Encoded protein: CASSERLVAGELFF.